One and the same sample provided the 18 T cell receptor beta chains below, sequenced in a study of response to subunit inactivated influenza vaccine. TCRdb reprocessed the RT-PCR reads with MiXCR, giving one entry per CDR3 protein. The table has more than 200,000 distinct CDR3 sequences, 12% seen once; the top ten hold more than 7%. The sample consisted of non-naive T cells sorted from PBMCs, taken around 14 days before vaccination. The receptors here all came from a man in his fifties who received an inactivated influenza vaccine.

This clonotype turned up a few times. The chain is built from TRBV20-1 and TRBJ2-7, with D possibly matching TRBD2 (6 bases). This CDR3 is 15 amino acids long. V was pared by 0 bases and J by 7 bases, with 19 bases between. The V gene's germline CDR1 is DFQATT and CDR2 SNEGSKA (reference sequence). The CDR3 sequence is CSARDIRELVWEQYF. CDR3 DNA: TGCAGTGCTAGAGATATTCGGGAGCTCGTGTGGGAGCAGTACTTC.

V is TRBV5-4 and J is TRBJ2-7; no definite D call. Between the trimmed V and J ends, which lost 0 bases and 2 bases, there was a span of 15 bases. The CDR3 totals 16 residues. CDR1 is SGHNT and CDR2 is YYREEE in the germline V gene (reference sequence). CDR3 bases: TGTGCCAGCAGCTTGGGGACGAACGAGTGGACCTACGAGCAGTACTTC. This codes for CASSLGTNEWTYEQYF.

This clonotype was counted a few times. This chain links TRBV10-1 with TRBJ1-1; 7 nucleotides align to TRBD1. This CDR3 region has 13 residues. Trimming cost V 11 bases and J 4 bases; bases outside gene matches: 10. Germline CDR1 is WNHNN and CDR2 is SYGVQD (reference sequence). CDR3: CACQRQGGTEAFF. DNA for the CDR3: TGCGCCTGTCAAAGACAGGGTGGCACTGAAGCTTTCTTT.

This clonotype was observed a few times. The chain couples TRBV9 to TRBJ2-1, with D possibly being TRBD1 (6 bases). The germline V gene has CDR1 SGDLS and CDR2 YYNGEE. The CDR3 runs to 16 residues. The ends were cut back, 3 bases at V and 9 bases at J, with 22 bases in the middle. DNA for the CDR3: TGTGCCAGCAGCGAGGGGGAACTAGTATTCGCGGGTGAGCAGTTCTTC. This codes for CASSEGELVFAGEQFF.

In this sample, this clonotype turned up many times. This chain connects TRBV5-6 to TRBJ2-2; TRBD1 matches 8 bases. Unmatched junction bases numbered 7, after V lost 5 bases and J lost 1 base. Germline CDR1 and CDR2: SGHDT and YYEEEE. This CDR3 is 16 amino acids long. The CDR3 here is CASRNIQGGNTGELFF. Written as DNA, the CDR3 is TGTGCCAGCAGGAACATACAGGGGGGGAACACCGGGGAGCTGTTTTTT.

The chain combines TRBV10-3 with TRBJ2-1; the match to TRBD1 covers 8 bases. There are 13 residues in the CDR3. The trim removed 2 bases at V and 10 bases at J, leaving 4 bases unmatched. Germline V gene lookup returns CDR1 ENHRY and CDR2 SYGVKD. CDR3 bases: TGTGCCATCAGTGAGGACACAGGGGGGGAGCAGTTCTTC. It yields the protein CAISEDTGGEQFF.

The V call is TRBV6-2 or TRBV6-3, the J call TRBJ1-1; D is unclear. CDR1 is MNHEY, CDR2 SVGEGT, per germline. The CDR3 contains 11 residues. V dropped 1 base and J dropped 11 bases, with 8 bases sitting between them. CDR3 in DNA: TGTGCCAGCAGTTACTGGCCGGGGGCTTTCTTT. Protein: CASSYWPGAFF.

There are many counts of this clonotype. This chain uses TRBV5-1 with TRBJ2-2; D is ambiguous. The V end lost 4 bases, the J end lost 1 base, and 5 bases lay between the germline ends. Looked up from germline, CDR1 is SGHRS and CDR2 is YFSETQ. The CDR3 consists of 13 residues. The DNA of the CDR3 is TGCGCCAGCAGCATTGGGAACACCGGGGAGCTGTTTTTT. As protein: CASSIGNTGELFF.

The CDR3 nucleotides read TGCAGTGCTGGGTCCTCAGGGCAGACCCAGTACTTC. Its translation: CSAGSSGQTQYF. V usage is TRBV20-1 and J usage is TRBJ2-5, with D possibly matching TRBD1 (5 bases). The CDR3 extends over 12 amino acids. V was cut by 5 bases and J by 6 bases, with 13 bases left in between. Germline V gene data show CDR1 as DFQATT and CDR2 as SNEGSKA (reference sequence).

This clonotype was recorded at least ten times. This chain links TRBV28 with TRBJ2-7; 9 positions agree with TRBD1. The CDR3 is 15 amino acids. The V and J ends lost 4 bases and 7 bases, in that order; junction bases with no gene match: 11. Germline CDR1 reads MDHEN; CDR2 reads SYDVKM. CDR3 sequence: CASSSFTDRGKEQYF. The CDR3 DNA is TGTGCCAGCAGTTCCTTCACGGACAGGGGTAAGGAGCAGTACTTC.

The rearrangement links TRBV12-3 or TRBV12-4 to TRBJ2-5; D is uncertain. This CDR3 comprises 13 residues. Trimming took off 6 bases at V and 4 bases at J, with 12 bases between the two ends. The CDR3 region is CASSLVGSETQYF. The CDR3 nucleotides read TGTGCCAGCAGCCTCGTGGGTTCAGAGACCCAGTACTTC.

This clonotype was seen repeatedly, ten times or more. The CDR3 nucleotides are TGTGCCAGCAGCTTAGCTTCAGGCGGACTAAATTCACCCCTCCACTTT. It codes for CASSLASGGLNSPLHF. The rearrangement uses TRBV7-2 and TRBJ1-6; D is undetermined. The CDR3 has 16 residues. Trimming cost V 0 bases and J 7 bases, with 13 bases left between them. CDR1 and CDR2 (germline): SGHTA, FQGNSA. Drawing the rest from reference TRBV7-2 and TRBJ1-6, the complete variable domain is GAGVSQSPSNKVTEKGKDVELRCDPISGHTALYWYRQSLGQGLEFLIYFQGNSAPDKSGLPSDRFSAERTGGSVSTLTIQRTQQEDSAVYLCASSLASGGLNSPLHFGNGTRLTVT.

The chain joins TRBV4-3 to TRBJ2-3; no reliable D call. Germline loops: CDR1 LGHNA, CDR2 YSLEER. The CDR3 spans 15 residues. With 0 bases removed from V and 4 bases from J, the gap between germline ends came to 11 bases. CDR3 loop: CASSQDPGRPDTQYF. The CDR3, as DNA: TGCGCCAGCAGCCAAGATCCTGGTCGCCCAGATACGCAGTATTTT.

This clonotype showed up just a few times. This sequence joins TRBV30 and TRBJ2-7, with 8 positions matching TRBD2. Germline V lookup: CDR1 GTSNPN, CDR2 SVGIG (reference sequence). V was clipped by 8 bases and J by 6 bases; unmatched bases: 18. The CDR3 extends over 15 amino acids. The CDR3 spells CASGRGSGGPSEQYF. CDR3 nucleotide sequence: TGTGCCAGTGGAAGAGGTTCGGGAGGGCCAAGCGAGCAGTACTTC.

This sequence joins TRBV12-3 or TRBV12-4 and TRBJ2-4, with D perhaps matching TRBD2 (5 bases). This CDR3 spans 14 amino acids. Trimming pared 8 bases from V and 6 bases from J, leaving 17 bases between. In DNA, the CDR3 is TGTGCCAGCCTCAAGACCAGTCGGGGAAACATTCAGTACTTC. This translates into CASLKTSRGNIQYF.

The CDR3 DNA follows: TGTGCCAGCAGTCTGACCAAGCGTTACGAGCAGTACTTC. Translated: CASSLTKRYEQYF. This chain connects TRBV6-2 or TRBV6-3 to TRBJ2-7; D is unresolved. The length of the CDR3 is 13 residues. V was cut by 5 bases and J by 4 bases, with 12 bases left in between. Germline V lookup: CDR1 MNHEY, CDR2 SVGEGT.

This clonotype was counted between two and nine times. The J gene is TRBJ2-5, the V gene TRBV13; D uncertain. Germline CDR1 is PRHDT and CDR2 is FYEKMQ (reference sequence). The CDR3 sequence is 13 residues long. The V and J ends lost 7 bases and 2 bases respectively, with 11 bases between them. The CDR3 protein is CASKLLEQETQYF. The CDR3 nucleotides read TGTGCCAGCAAACTCCTAGAGCAAGAGACCCAGTACTTC.

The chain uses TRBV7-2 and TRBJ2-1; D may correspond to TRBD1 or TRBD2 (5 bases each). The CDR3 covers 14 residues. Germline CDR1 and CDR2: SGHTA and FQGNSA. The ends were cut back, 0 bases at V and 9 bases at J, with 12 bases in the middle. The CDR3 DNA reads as TGTGCCAGCAGCTTAGCGGGAGTAGGGGCTGAGCAGTTCTTC. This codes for CASSLAGVGAEQFF. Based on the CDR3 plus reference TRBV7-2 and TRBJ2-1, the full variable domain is GAGVSQSPSNKVTEKGKDVELRCDPISGHTALYWYRQSLGQGLEFLIYFQGNSAPDKSGLPSDRFSAERTGGSVSTLTIQRTQQEDSAVYLCASSLAGVGAEQFFGPGTRLTVL.